The 11 T cell receptor beta chains below were found in one sample sequenced in a study of T-cell reconstitution after alpha-beta-depleted transplantation in children. A library of TCRbeta sequences, prepared with unique molecular identifiers, was generated. TCRdb re-analysed the PCR reads in MiXCR, keeping a single row per CDR3 protein. The table lists about 540,000 distinct CDR3 sequences, approximately 30% of them singletons. Sample: PBMCs, taken before TCRalphabeta/CD19-depleted stem cell transplant. The receptors here all came from a boy in the first two years of life with Wiskott-Aldrich syndrome, due to receive a stem cell transplant.

This chain joins TRBV4-2 and TRBJ1-1; D perhaps matches TRBD1 (6 bases). This CDR3 has 17 amino acids. Per the germline V gene, CDR1 is LGHNA and CDR2 is YNFKEQ. Deletions cut 7 bases from V and 1 base from J, with 22 bases between. The CDR3 DNA reads TGTGCCAGCAAAAAAGGGAACCGCGGGACACAGAACACTGAAGCTTTCTTT. It encodes CASKKGNRGTQNTEAFF.

This clonotype was observed a few times. The gene calls are TRBV28 and TRBJ1-2, with D perhaps matching TRBD1 (6 bases). The V and J ends lost 3 bases and 8 bases respectively, with 16 bases between them. Germline V lookup: CDR1 MDHEN, CDR2 SYDVKM. The CDR3 covers 14 residues. This CDR3 reads CASSLVGQTVGYTF. CDR3 nucleotide sequence: TGTGCCAGCAGTTTGGTAGGACAGACCGTAGGCTACACCTTC.

This clonotype was seen a handful of times. The chain recombines TRBV20-1 with TRBJ2-1; either TRBD1 or TRBD2 may supply D (5 bases each). The CDR3 spans 13 residues. CDR1 is DFQATT, CDR2 SNEGSKA, per germline (reference sequence). Between the trimmed V and J ends, which lost 2 bases and 5 bases, there was a span of 10 bases. This CDR3 is CSARRGPNNEQFF. The DNA of the CDR3 is TGCAGTGCTAGACGGGGACCCAACAATGAGCAGTTCTTC.

The chain is built from TRBV12-3 or TRBV12-4 and TRBJ1-1; D perhaps matches TRBD1 (6 bases). This CDR3 is 15 amino acids long. Trimming cost V 7 bases and J 0 bases, with 15 bases left between them. The CDR3 region has the DNA TGTGCCAGCATCGGACTTGGACAGTTGAACACTGAAGCTTTCTTT. This gives the protein CASIGLGQLNTEAFF.

This clonotype has only a few counts. The genes are TRBV11-2 and TRBJ2-3; 8 bases line up with TRBD2. Trimming removed 8 bases from V and 2 bases from J; junction bases left unmatched: 15. The CDR3 covers 17 residues. CDR1 and CDR2 from the germline V gene are SGHAT and FQNNGV. Written as DNA, the CDR3 is TGTGCCAGCGGCAAGCGCGGAGCGGGAGTCCTCACAGATACGCAGTATTTT. It codes for CASGKRGAGVLTDTQYF.

J is TRBJ1-5 and V is TRBV28; 8 nucleotides align to TRBD1. V shed 10 bases and J 3 bases; nucleotides not matched to a gene: 11. The CDR3 covers 15 residues. Germline V gene lookup returns CDR1 MDHEN and CDR2 SYDVKM. The CDR3 region is CATLSGTGLNQPQHF. CDR3 DNA sequence: TGTGCCACCCTTAGCGGGACAGGCCTCAATCAGCCCCAGCATTTT.

This chain joins TRBV19 and TRBJ2-5; TRBD1 matches 10 bases. J was trimmed by 6 bases and V by 9 bases; bases with no gene match: 10. This CDR3 is built from 14 residues. From germline, CDR1 is LNHDA and CDR2 SQIVND (reference sequence). CDR3 sequence reads: CASAGTGVSKTQYF. CDR3 DNA: TGTGCCAGCGCCGGGACAGGGGTTTCTAAGACCCAGTACTTC. Variable domain in full (rest from reference TRBV19 and TRBJ2-5): DGGITQSPKYLFRKEGQNVTLSCEQNLNHDAMYWYRQDPGQGLRLIYYSQIVNDFQKGDIAEGYSVSREKKESFPLTVTSAQKNPTAFYLCASAGTGVSKTQYFGPGTRLLVL.

This clonotype showed up just a few times. The chain is built from TRBV28 and TRBJ2-7; 11 nucleotides line up with TRBD1. V lost 5 bases and J lost 3; bases outside the gene matches: 12. Germline CDR1 and CDR2: MDHEN and SYDVKM. This CDR3 contains 17 residues. This chain's CDR3 is CASSRRDRGVRIYEQYF. The CDR3, as DNA: TGTGCCAGCAGTCGCCGGGACAGGGGGGTTCGCATCTACGAGCAGTACTTC.

The V and J genes are TRBV4-1 and TRBJ1-5, with D hard to call. The germline V gene encodes CDR1 MGHRA and CDR2 YSYEKL. V shed 2 bases and J shed 0 bases, with 17 bases lying between them. This CDR3 has 18 amino acids. The CDR3 spells CASSQTWTDTCSNQPQHF. For the CDR3, the DNA is TGCGCCAGCAGCCAAACGTGGACGGATACCTGTAGCAATCAGCCCCAGCATTTT.

V gene TRBV20-1 combines with J gene TRBJ2-2; weak D call: TRBD2 (6 bases). The CDR3 contains 15 residues. In germline, CDR1 is DFQATT, CDR2 SNEGSKA (reference sequence). V dropped 0 bases and J dropped 6 bases, with 14 bases sitting between them. CDR3 nucleotide sequence: TGCAGTGCTAGAGAAACTAGCATTGTCGCCGGGGAGCTGTTTTTT. It specifies CSARETSIVAGELFF.

This clonotype was recorded a few times. The chain combines TRBV29-1 with TRBJ1-1, with 7 positions matching TRBD1. The V gene's germline CDR1 is SQVTM and CDR2 ANQGSEA. The ends lost 8 bases at V and 0 bases at J; junction bases unmatched: 6. The CDR3 has 13 amino acids. Here the CDR3 reads CSSRGTLNTEAFF. The CDR3 coding sequence is TGCAGCAGCAGGGGGACTCTGAACACTGAAGCTTTCTTT.